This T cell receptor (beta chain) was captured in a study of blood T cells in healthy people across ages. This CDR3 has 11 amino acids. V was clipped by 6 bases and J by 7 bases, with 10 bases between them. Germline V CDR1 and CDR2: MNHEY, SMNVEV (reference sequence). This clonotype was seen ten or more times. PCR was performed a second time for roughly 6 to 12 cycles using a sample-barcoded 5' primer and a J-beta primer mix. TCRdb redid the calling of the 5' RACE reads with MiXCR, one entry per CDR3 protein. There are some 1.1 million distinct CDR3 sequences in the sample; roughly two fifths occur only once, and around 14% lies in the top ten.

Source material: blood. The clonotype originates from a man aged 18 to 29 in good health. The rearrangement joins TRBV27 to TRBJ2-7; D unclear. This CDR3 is CASSSFGEQYF. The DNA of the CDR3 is TGTGCCAGCAGCTCCTTCGGGGAGCAGTACTTC.